This TCR beta chain originates from a study of CD8+ T cells in alopecia areata. At the level of the study: Percent of scalp involved defined treated patients' severity scores.

Whole-study findings and limits: Lesional tissue from the scalp (especially in alopecia totalis/universalis) showed higher clonality than normal scalp. Association of baseline CD8+ expansion with response is uncertain owing to one nonresponder.

This CDR3 has 19 residues. V lost 6 bases and J lost 0; bases outside the gene matches: 10. CDR1 is MDHEN, CDR2 SYDVKM, per germline. Treatment described: oral pan-JAK inhibitor, 5-10 mg twice daily. The count of this clone is one. Its antigen is not identified. As the sequencing template, cDNA was produced by extracting RNA and reverse transcribing it. TCRdb keeps only in-frame clones here, not all; method: immunoSEQ multiplex PCR. Of under 350,000 clones in the sample, about three fifths were seen once. This chain connects TRBV28 to TRBJ2-1; 14 bases are shared with TRBD2. This sequence was found in a human donor with alopecia areata. The specimen comprised CD4+ T cells sorted from blood, sampled at week 24, from a patient treated with tofacitinib. The CDR3 here is CASRPGTSGGPSSYNEQFF. In DNA, the CDR3 is TGTGCCAGCAGACCGGGGACTAGCGGGGGCCCTAGCTCCTACAATGAGCAGTTCTTC.